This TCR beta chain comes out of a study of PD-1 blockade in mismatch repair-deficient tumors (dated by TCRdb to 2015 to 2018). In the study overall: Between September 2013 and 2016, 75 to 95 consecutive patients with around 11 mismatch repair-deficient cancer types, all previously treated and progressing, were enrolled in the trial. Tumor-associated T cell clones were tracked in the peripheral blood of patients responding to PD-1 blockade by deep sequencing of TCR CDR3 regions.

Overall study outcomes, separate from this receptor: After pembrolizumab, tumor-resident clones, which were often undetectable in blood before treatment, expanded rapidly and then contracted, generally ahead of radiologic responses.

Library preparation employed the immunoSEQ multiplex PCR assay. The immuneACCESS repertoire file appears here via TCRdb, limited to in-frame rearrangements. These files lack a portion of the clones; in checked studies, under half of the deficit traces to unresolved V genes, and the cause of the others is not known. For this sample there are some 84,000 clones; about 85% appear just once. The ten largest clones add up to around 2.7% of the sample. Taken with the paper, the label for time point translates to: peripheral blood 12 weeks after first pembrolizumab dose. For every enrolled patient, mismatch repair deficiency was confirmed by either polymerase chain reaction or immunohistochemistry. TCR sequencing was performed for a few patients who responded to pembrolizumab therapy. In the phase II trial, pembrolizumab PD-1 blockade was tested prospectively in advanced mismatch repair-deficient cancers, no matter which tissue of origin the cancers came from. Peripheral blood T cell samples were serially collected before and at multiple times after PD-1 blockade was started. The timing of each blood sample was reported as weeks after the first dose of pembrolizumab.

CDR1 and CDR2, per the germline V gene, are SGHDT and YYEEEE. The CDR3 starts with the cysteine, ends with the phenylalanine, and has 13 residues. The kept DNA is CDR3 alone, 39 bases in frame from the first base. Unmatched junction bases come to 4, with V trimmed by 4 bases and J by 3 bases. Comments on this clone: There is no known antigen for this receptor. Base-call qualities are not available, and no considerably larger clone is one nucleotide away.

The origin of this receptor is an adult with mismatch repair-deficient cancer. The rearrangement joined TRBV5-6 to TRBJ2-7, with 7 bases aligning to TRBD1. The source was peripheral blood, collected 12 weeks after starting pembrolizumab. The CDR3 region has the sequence CASSGRTGYEQYF. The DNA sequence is TGTGCCAGCAGCGGACGGACAGGCTACGAGCAGTACTTC.